This T cell receptor beta chain was documented in a study of Ad26.COV2.S vaccination and SARS-CoV-2 variants. Across the whole study: The authors gave Ad26.COV2.S intramuscularly, either once or twice 56 days apart. Points from the study as a whole: The study found similar non-spike TCR breadth in vaccine and placebo recipients.

Assay used: immunoSEQ multiplex PCR; TCRdb lists only in-frame clones, some missing. Of over 350,000 clones detected, about 88% appear once; the ten largest clones hold 3.5%. The treatment is: 19 received Ad26.COV2.S at low or high dose, single or two shots; 5 received placebo; per-sample allocation not given. Collection of the samples took place on day 63 after the first injection of vaccine or placebo. This clone occurred a few times. The antigen is unknown. The CDR3 length is 16 residues. Trimming left V 1 base short and J 14 bases short, with 22 bases between. Germline CDR1 SGHRS, CDR2 YFSETQ. Material: peripheral blood, obtained in a trial of Ad26.COV2.S vaccine versus placebo. The rearrangement links TRBV5-1 to TRBJ1-6; D perhaps matches TRBD1 (5 bases). This sequence was found in a person aged 18-60 years who received the Ad26.COV2.S COVID-19 vaccine or a placebo. The CDR3 sequence is CASSLLTGTGERTLHF. CDR3 bases: TGCGCCAGCAGCTTGCTTACCGGGACGGGAGAAAGGACCCTCCACTTT.